The entry below gives a single TCR beta chain sequence along with its context. The data are from a study of blood T cell repertoires in COVID-19. Trimming removed 4 bases from V and 2 bases from J, with 15 bases in between. The CDR3 sequence is 14 residues long. Looked up from germline, CDR1 is GTSNPN and CDR2 is SVGIG (reference sequence). Original processing notes: From reference gene primer amplification, estimates of nucleated cell counts were derived. Data came from immunoSEQ multiplex PCR; TCRdb stores just in-frame clones and leaves some out. The V and J calls and clone size come from that table; D and trimming were worked out from the DNA. The sample consists of 310,000 or so clones, around 90% of them appearing once.

The material sequenced was peripheral blood. V is TRBV30 and J is TRBJ2-7, with D perhaps matching TRBD1 (5 bases). The TCR comes from a man aged 18 to 29 who had recovered from COVID-19. DNA of the CDR3: TGTGCCTGGACCGGGCAGGGCTTGACCTACGAGCAGTACTTC. Translating gives CAWTGQGLTYEQYF.